This T cell receptor (beta chain) is drawn from a study of shared clonotypes between healthy human individuals. Study in general: Per donor, three plates held CD4 naive cells, three held CD4 memory, two held CD8 naive and one held CD8 memory.

The protocol was immunoSEQ multiplex PCR, while the TCRdb copy is restricted to in-frame clones and leaves out a portion. Counted here are fewer than 850,000 clones, around 72% occurring once; the ten biggest clones make up about 1.8%. CD4+ cells yielded CD45RA+ naive and CD45RA-negative memory subsets. This CDR3 spans 14 amino acids. Trimming removed 7 bases at V and 4 bases at J, with 16 bases between. Germline CDR1 LNHDA, CDR2 SQIVND (reference sequence). V is TRBV19 and J is TRBJ1-1; D call uncertain. The sequenced sample was memory CD4+ T cells sorted from blood. As to subset: CD45RA-negative fraction. This sequence was found in a woman aged 25 to 39 in good health. This chain's CDR3 is CASIGINRATEAFF. The CDR3 DNA follows: TGTGCCAGTATAGGAATAAACCGGGCCACTGAAGCTTTCTTT.